Shown below are 20 T cell receptor beta chains from a single sample sequenced in a study of identical twins. TCRdb passed the 5' RACE reads through MiXCR, listing each CDR3 protein once. Of some 760,000 distinct CDR3 sequences listed, around a sixth are singletons. These data also formed part of another study, on T cells expressing NK-cell markers.

Sequencing used PBMCs. The receptors shown here come from a woman younger than 30 in good health.

This clonotype occurred once. The V and J genes are TRBV6-1 and TRBJ2-1; no firm D call. The length of the CDR3 is 16 residues. Per germline, CDR1 MNHNS and CDR2 SASEGT. The V gene lost 7 bases and the J gene lost 0 bases, with 16 bases spanning the gap. The CDR3 coding sequence is TGTGCCAGCACCCGGTGGGCTAGGCTCTCCTACAATGAGCAGTTCTTC. Protein product: CASTRWARLSYNEQFF.

This clonotype was counted at least ten times. The rearrangement links TRBV29-1 to TRBJ2-3, with D uncertain. Per germline, CDR1 SQVTM and CDR2 ANQGSEA. The CDR3 extends over 16 amino acids. Trimming removed 3 bases at V and 1 base at J, with 17 bases between. CDR3 DNA: TGCAGCGTTGAGGATGGGTCTGGGTGGGGCACAGATACGCAGTATTTT. Its protein is CSVEDGSGWGTDTQYF.

This rearrangement joins TRBV7-9 to TRBJ2-5; 10 bases line up with TRBD1. The CDR3 loop spans 15 amino acids. Germline V gives CDR1 SEHNR, CDR2 FQNEAQ (reference sequence). Trimming at V came to 3 bases and at J to 2 bases, leaving 3 bases not matched to a gene. For the CDR3, the DNA is TGTGCCAGCAGCTTCGGGGACAGGGGTCAAGAGACCCAGTACTTC. Translated, it gives CASSFGDRGQETQYF. Complete variable domain (other parts from reference TRBV7-9 and TRBJ2-5): DTGVSQNPRHKITKRGQNVTFRCDPISEHNRLYWYRQTLGQGPEFLTYFQNEAQLEKSRLLSDRFSAERPKGSFSTLEIQRTEQGDSAMYLCASSFGDRGQETQYFGPGTRLLVL.

The chain employs TRBV6-1 and TRBJ1-4; no firm D call. The CDR3 consists of 13 residues. CDR1 and CDR2 (germline): MNHNS, SASEGT. V was clipped by 4 bases and J by 10 bases, with 13 bases between them. Written as DNA, the CDR3 is TGTGCCAGCAGTGCGGTCGGGTCGGGAAAACTGTTTTTT. This codes for CASSAVGSGKLFF.

This sequence joins TRBV4-2 and TRBJ2-1; TRBD2 is a possible D gene (5 bases). Germline V gene sequence: CDR1 LGHNA, CDR2 YNFKEQ. This CDR3 contains 17 residues. V was shortened by 0 bases and J by 3 bases, with 15 bases between the two germline ends. This CDR3 reads CASSQEAAGSFYNEQFF. In nucleotides, the CDR3 is TGTGCCAGCAGCCAAGAGGCTGCGGGCTCCTTCTACAATGAGCAGTTCTTC.

This chain's CDR3 is CASSGPTYYEQYF. The CDR3 region has the DNA TGTGCCAGCAGTGGCCCAACCTACTACGAGCAGTACTTC. This chain uses TRBV6-1 with TRBJ2-7; D is unresolved. The V gene's germline CDR1 is MNHNS and CDR2 SASEGT. V was trimmed by 4 bases and J by 3 bases, leaving 10 bases between them. This CDR3 has 13 amino acids.

This clonotype has more than one count but fewer than ten. The CDR3: CASRPTGGAFYHTF. In DNA form, the CDR3 reads TGTGCCAGCAGGCCGACAGGGGGCGCTTTTTACCACACCTTC. This chain uses TRBV7-9 with TRBJ1-2; 10 bases map to TRBD1. The V gene end was trimmed by 6 bases and the J gene end by 12 bases; junction bases not matched to a gene: 13. CDR3 size: 14 residues. Germline CDR1 SEHNR, CDR2 FQNEAQ (reference sequence). Full variable domain (rest looked up from reference TRBV7-9 and TRBJ1-2): DTGVSQNPRHKITKRGQNVTFRCDPISEHNRLYWYRQTLGQGPEFLTYFQNEAQLEKSRLLSDRFSAERPKGSFSTLEIQRTEQGDSAMYLCASRPTGGAFYHTFGSGTRLTVV.

The chain couples TRBV7-6 to TRBJ2-3; D may be TRBD2 (6 bases). CDR3 length: 15 amino acids. Trimming shortened V by 1 base and J by 1 base, and 9 bases separated the two germline ends. Germline V gives CDR1 SGHVS, CDR2 FNYEAQ. The CDR3 sequence: CASSLVSGRTDTQYF. CDR3 nucleotides: TGTGCCAGCAGCTTAGTGAGCGGGCGCACAGATACGCAGTATTTT.

This chain connects TRBV9 to TRBJ2-5; 10 bases are a match to TRBD2. Germline trimming cut 4 bases from V and 5 bases from J; bases unmatched to any gene: 17. This CDR3 has 18 residues. Germline-derived CDR1 and CDR2 are SGDLS and YYNGEE. CDR3 region: CASSPGFAASGGWETQYF. CDR3 bases: TGTGCCAGCAGCCCCGGGTTTGCGGCTAGCGGGGGTTGGGAGACCCAGTACTTC.

Comments on this clonotype: This sequence may be a read error, since a much larger clone differs from it by one base. This chain joins TRBV24-1 and TRBJ2-1, with D perhaps TRBD1 (5 bases). Trimming cost V 1 base and J 7 bases, with 13 bases left between them. CDR1 KGHDR and CDR2 SFDVKD come from the germline V gene. The CDR3 contains 15 residues. CDR3 sequence (DNA): TGTGCCACCAGTGATTTAGGGGATGGCGCGAATGAGCAGTTCTTC. It specifies CATSDLGDGANEQFF.

This clonotype came up a few times. The CDR3 DNA reads as TGCGCCAGCAGATCCATCGGACAGGGTCTTGAAAAACTGTTTTTT. Residues: CASRSIGQGLEKLFF. The chain recombines TRBV5-1 with TRBJ1-4, with TRBD1 identical over 8 bases. J was trimmed by 7 bases and V by 5 bases; bases with no gene match: 10. This CDR3 has 15 residues. CDR1 and CDR2 (germline): SGHRS, YFSETQ. The variable domain in full, with the rest retrieved from reference TRBV5-1 and TRBJ1-4, is KAGVTQTPRYLIKTRGQQVTLSCSPISGHRSVSWYQQTPGQGLQFLFEYFSETQRNKGNFPGRFSGRQFSNSRSEMNVSTLELGDSALYLCASRSIGQGLEKLFFGSGTQLSVL.

This clonotype was seen only a few times. The rearrangement links TRBV20-1 to TRBJ2-7, with 8 bases lining up with TRBD1. The CDR3 sequence is 15 residues long. V dropped 3 bases and J dropped 1; count of bases not matched to a gene: 8. CDR1 DFQATT and CDR2 SNEGSKA come from the germline V gene (reference sequence). This CDR3 is CSASVPGQVSYEQYF. The DNA of the CDR3 is TGCAGTGCTAGTGTCCCGGGACAGGTATCCTACGAGCAGTACTTC.

This chain joins TRBV7-9 and TRBJ1-1, with TRBD1 as a possible D gene (5 bases). This CDR3 is built from 12 residues. In germline, CDR1 is SEHNR, CDR2 FQNEAQ (reference sequence). Trimming removed 5 bases from V and 9 bases from J, with 13 bases in between. The chain's CDR3 is CASSRFGHQAFF. The CDR3 DNA reads TGTGCCAGCAGCCGGTTCGGACACCAAGCTTTCTTT.

The CDR3 DNA sequence: TGTGCCAGCAGTCGGGTAGCGGGGGCCATAGATACGCAGTATTTT. It encodes CASSRVAGAIDTQYF. The chain employs TRBV5-5 and TRBJ2-3; 9 positions agree with TRBD2. The ends lost 5 bases at V and 5 bases at J; junction bases unmatched: 9. The CDR3 consists of 15 residues. Germline-derived CDR1 and CDR2 are SGHKS and YYEKEE (reference sequence).

The CDR3, as DNA: TGTGCCAGCAGTGAGCGGCTAGCGGCCTACAATGAGCAGTTCTTC. Translation gives CASSERLAAYNEQFF. V is TRBV21-1 and J is TRBJ2-1; the D call of TRBD2 is as the table states it, not checked on the DNA. TRBV21-1 is a pseudogene segment. The CDR3 loop spans 15 amino acids.

The chain couples TRBV12-3 or TRBV12-4 to TRBJ2-1; 10 nucleotides agree with TRBD2. Trimming at V came to 6 bases and at J to 7 bases, leaving 9 bases not matched to a gene. CDR3 size: 15 residues. CDR3 nucleotides: TGTGCCAGCAGAACGGCTAGCGGGAGTCGTAATGAGCAGTTCTTC. Amino acid sequence: CASRTASGSRNEQFF.

This clonotype was found many times. The genes are TRBV6-4 and TRBJ2-1, with 12 bases that match TRBD2. The V gene's germline CDR1 is MRHNA and CDR2 SNTAGT. With 2 bases clipped from V and 9 bases from J, the junction kept 5 bases outside the gene matches. The CDR3 consists of 15 residues. For the CDR3, the DNA is TGTGCCAGCAGTGACGCTAGCGGGGGGGCCGGTGAGCAGTTCTTC. Amino acid sequence: CASSDASGGAGEQFF.

The chain carries TRBV6-2 or TRBV6-3 and TRBJ1-1, with TRBD1 matching 8 bases. The junction had 4 bases not matched to a gene; V was cut back by 5 bases and J by 2 bases. In germline, CDR1 is MNHEY, CDR2 SVGEGT. The CDR3 extends over 14 amino acids. CDR3 DNA: TGTGCCAGCAGTGCGGACAGGGCCAACACTGAAGCTTTCTTT. Translation gives CASSADRANTEAFF.

This clonotype was counted between two and nine times. V usage is TRBV6-1 and J usage is TRBJ2-3, with D perhaps given as TRBD1 or TRBD2 (5 bases each). The CDR3 is made up of 20 amino acids. The germline CDR1 and CDR2 sequences are MNHNS and SASEGT. With 6 bases removed from V and 0 bases from J, the gap between germline ends came to 28 bases. The DNA for the CDR3 is TGTGCCAGCAGGAAACGATCCCCCGGGACCGACTACACTAGCACAGATACGCAGTATTTT. Residues: CASRKRSPGTDYTSTDTQYF.

This clonotype has more than one count but fewer than ten. CDR3 residues: CASSVGARTQGTQYF. The DNA of the CDR3 is TGTGCCAGCAGCGTGGGGGCTCGGACCCAGGGGACCCAGTACTTC. The chain recombines TRBV9 with TRBJ2-5; a weak D match, TRBD1 (6 bases). CDR3 length equals 15 residues. V gave up 2 bases and J gave up 7 bases, with 18 bases separating them. The germline V gene encodes CDR1 SGDLS and CDR2 YYNGEE. Complete variable domain (other parts from reference TRBV9 and TRBJ2-5): DSGVTQTPKHLITATGQRVTLRCSPRSGDLSVYWYQQSLDQGLQFLIQYYNGEERAKGNILERFSAQQFPDLHSELNLSSLELGDSALYFCASSVGARTQGTQYFGPGTRLLVL.